These 6 T cell receptor beta chains were all obtained from the same sample, sequenced in a study of T cells in Graves' hyperthyroidism and ophthalmopathy. TCR beta CDR3 regions were amplified from RNA. HTBI primers drove first-round RT-PCR of the TCR CDR3. In TCRdb, the multiplex PCR reads were re-called with MiXCR into one record per CDR3 protein. Of approximately 600,000 distinct CDR3 sequences in the sample, less than 25% are singletons; the top ten hold about 35%. The sequenced material came from blood. These TCRs come from a man aged 30 to 39 with Graves' ophthalmopathy.

This clonotype was seen only a few times. This chain connects TRBV20-1 to TRBJ2-2, with TRBD1 matching 10 bases. Germline V gene data show CDR1 as DFQATT and CDR2 as SNEGSKA (reference sequence). J was trimmed by 0 bases and V by 0 bases; bases with no gene match: 4. CDR3 length equals 17 residues. The CDR3, as DNA: TGCAGTGCTAGAGACCCCGGACAGGGGGCGAACACCGGGGAGCTGTTTTTT. Translated, it gives CSARDPGQGANTGELFF.

This clonotype was recorded many times. This chain connects TRBV11-2 to TRBJ2-7, with D perhaps matching TRBD1 or TRBD2 (5 bases each). CDR1 and CDR2 (germline): SGHAT, FQNNGV. The CDR3 extends over 14 amino acids. Trimming shortened V by 3 bases and J by 2 bases, and 11 bases separated the two germline ends. CDR3 region: CASSLGTIAYEQYF. DNA of the CDR3: TGTGCCAGCAGCTTGGGGACCATAGCCTACGAGCAGTACTTC.

This clonotype was seen ten or more times. This chain uses TRBV2 with TRBJ2-1, with a possible D match to TRBD2 (6 bases). CDR1 and CDR2 (germline): SNHLY, FYNNEI. V lost 4 bases and J 3 bases, leaving 13 bases between the germline ends. The CDR3 sequence is 15 residues long. In DNA, the CDR3 is TGTGCCAGCAGTGGGGGGGAAGTCCGCTACAATGAGCAGTTCTTC. It is translated as CASSGGEVRYNEQFF.

This clonotype appeared many times. V usage is TRBV7-2 and J usage is TRBJ2-7; TRBD2 matches at 11 bases. Per the germline V gene, CDR1 is SGHTA and CDR2 is FQGNSA. The trim removed 0 bases at V and 4 bases at J, leaving 2 bases unmatched. This CDR3 contains 15 residues. DNA of the CDR3: TGTGCCAGCAGCTTAGCGGGACTAGCGGAATACGAGCAGTACTTC. It is translated as CASSLAGLAEYEQYF.

V and J are TRBV11-2 and TRBJ2-5; D gene unclear. Germline V gene lookup returns CDR1 SGHAT and CDR2 FQNNGV. The V end was cut by 3 bases, the J end by 1 base, with 9 bases between. The CDR3 spans 14 residues. CDR3 region: CASSFIGSQETQYF. The CDR3 region has the DNA TGTGCCAGCAGCTTTATCGGCAGCCAAGAGACCCAGTACTTC.

The V and J genes are TRBV5-1 and TRBJ2-5, with 12 bases matching TRBD2. V lost 1 base to trimming and J lost 1 base; unmatched junction nucleotides: 5. Germline loops: CDR1 SGHRS, CDR2 YFSETQ. The CDR3 extends over 17 amino acids. CDR3 nucleotide sequence: TGCGCCAGCAGCTTGCTCGAACTAGCGGGAGGCCAAGAGACCCAGTACTTC. Its translation is CASSLLELAGGQETQYF.